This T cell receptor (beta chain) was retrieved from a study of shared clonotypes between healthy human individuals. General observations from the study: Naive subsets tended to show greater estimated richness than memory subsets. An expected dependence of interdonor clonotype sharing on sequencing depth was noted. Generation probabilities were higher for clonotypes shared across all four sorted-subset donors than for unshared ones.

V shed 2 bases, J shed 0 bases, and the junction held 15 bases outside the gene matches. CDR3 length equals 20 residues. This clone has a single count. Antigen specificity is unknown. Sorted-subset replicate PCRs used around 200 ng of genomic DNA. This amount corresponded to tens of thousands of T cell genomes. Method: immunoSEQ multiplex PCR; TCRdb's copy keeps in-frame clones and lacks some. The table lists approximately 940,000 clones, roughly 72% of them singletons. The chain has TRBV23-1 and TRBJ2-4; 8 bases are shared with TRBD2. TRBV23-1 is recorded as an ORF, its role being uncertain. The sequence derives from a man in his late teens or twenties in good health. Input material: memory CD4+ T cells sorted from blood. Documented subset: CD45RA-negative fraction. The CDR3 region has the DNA TGCGCCAGCAGTCAAGAGGAGAGCGGGAGAAAGTGGAGAGCCAAAAACATTCAGTACTTC. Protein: CASSQEESGRKWRAKNIQYF.